A selection of T cell receptor beta chains follows, all from one sample in a study of CD8+ T cells in alopecia areata. Libraries were prepared by immunoSEQ multiplex PCR; TCRdb keeps only in-frame clonotypes and omits some of them. The sample shows 200,000 or so clones, approximately 40% of them seen only once. The input for sequencing was CD4+ T cells sorted from blood, taken between weeks 36 and 40, from a patient treated with tofacitinib. These receptors were taken from a human donor with alopecia areata. Both conserved end residues are part of each CDR3. The D gene is left open where the match is weak. Where a row states a size, it is once, few, many or the class of an expanded clone; other rows omit it.

V gene: TRBV30
clone size: few
D gene: TRBD1
J gene: TRBJ1-5
CDR3 DNA: TGTGCCTGGAGTGGGGGGACAGGGTTCAATCAGCCCCAGCATTTT
CDR3 protein: CAWSGGTGFNQPQHF

V gene: TRBV5-1
clone size: once
D gene: -
J gene: TRBJ2-5
CDR3 DNA: TGCGCCAGCAGCAGGGGGGTTCGGGAGACCCAGTACTTC
CDR3 protein: CASSRGVRETQYF

V gene: TRBV5-1
clone size: -
D gene: -
J gene: TRBJ1-1
CDR3 DNA: TGCGCCAGCAGCATAGGAGGGGGCACTGAAGCTTTCTTT
CDR3 protein: CASSIGGGTEAFF

V gene: TRBV4-1
clone size: -
D gene: TRBD1
J gene: TRBJ1-4
CDR3 DNA: TGCGCCAGCAGCCAAGGGGTGACAGGGGCGAAAAGTGAAAAACTGTTTTTT
CDR3 protein: CASSQGVTGAKSEKLFF

V gene: TRBV6-5
clone size: few
D gene: TRBD1
J gene: TRBJ2-7
CDR3 DNA: TGTGCCAGCAGTACCGGACAGGGGTTCGACGAGCAGTACTTC
CDR3 protein: CASSTGQGFDEQYF

V gene: TRBV10-3
clone size: once
D gene: -
J gene: TRBJ1-1
CDR3 DNA: TGTGCCATCAGTGAGTCGGGTATGAACACTGAAGCTTTCTTT
CDR3 protein: CAISESGMNTEAFF

V gene: TRBV30
clone size: -
D gene: -
J gene: TRBJ2-7
CDR3 DNA: TGTGCCTGGAGTTACTCGGGTACTCCCTACGAGCAGTACTTC
CDR3 protein: CAWSYSGTPYEQYF

V gene: TRBV1
clone size: -
D gene: -
J gene: TRBJ2-5
CDR3 DNA: TGCACCACCGGCTGGGGAAAGGTAGAGACCCAGTACTTC
CDR3 protein: CTTGWGKVETQYF

V gene: TRBV29-1
clone size: -
D gene: -
J gene: TRBJ2-3
CDR3 DNA: TGCAGCGTGGATAGCCGGGGCAGGGATACGCAGTATTTT
CDR3 protein: CSVDSRGRDTQYF

V gene: TRBV11-2
clone size: -
D gene: TRBD2
J gene: TRBJ2-1
CDR3 DNA: TGTGCCAGCAGCCCTAGCGGGAGTGGCTACAATGAGCAGTTCTTC
CDR3 protein: CASSPSGSGYNEQFF

V gene: TRBV2
clone size: -
D gene: -
J gene: TRBJ1-1
CDR3 DNA: TGTGCCAGCAGGGAGGACAGAAACACTGAAGCTTTCTTT
CDR3 protein: CASREDRNTEAFF

V gene: TRBV9
clone size: -
D gene: TRBD2
J gene: TRBJ2-1
CDR3 DNA: TGTGCCAGCAGCGTAGGAGCGGGAGGAGCCTACAATGAGCAGTTCTTC
CDR3 protein: CASSVGAGGAYNEQFF

V gene: TRBV29-1
clone size: -
D gene: TRBD2
J gene: TRBJ2-5
CDR3 DNA: TGCAGCGTTGTGCGTGGGACGGGAGGCTCCCAGGGGACCCAGTACTTC
CDR3 protein: CSVVRGTGGSQGTQYF

V gene: TRBV5-1
clone size: few
D gene: -
J gene: TRBJ2-1
CDR3 DNA: TGCGCCAGCAGCCCCGGACAGGACGGGGGCAATGAGCAGTTCTTC
CDR3 protein: CASSPGQDGGNEQFF

V gene: TRBV30
clone size: -
D gene: -
J gene: TRBJ1-2
CDR3 DNA: TGTGCCTGGAGCGACCTTCCAGGGAGCGGCTACACCTTC
CDR3 protein: CAWSDLPGSGYTF

V gene: TRBV29-1
clone size: -
D gene: TRBD1
J gene: TRBJ1-4
CDR3 DNA: TGCAGCGTTCGGGGACAGGGTAATGAAAAACTGTTTTTT
CDR3 protein: CSVRGQGNEKLFF

V gene: TRBV30
clone size: -
D gene: -
J gene: TRBJ1-1
CDR3 DNA: TGTGCCTGGAGTGGGGGGGCCGAAGCTTTCTTT
CDR3 protein: CAWSGGAEAFF

V gene: TRBV11-2
clone size: -
D gene: TRBD2
J gene: TRBJ2-4
CDR3 DNA: TGTGCCAGCAGCTTAGCCGGGACTAGGACCAAAAACATTCAGTACTTC
CDR3 protein: CASSLAGTRTKNIQYF

V gene: TRBV4-2
clone size: -
D gene: -
J gene: TRBJ2-5
CDR3 DNA: TGTGCCAGCTCGTCGGGACCCCAGCTGACAGGTAGCCGGGAGACCCAGTACTTC
CDR3 protein: CASSSGPQLTGSRETQYF

V gene: TRBV10-3
clone size: -
D gene: -
J gene: TRBJ1-1
CDR3 DNA: TGTGCCATCAGTGAGTCGAGACGGGAGAACACTGAAGCTTTCTTT
CDR3 protein: CAISESRRENTEAFF

V gene: TRBV19
clone size: few
D gene: TRBD1
J gene: TRBJ2-1
CDR3 DNA: TGTGCCAGTAGTACCTGGACAGGGGAGAATGAGCAGTTCTTC
CDR3 protein: CASSTWTGENEQFF

V gene: TRBV28
clone size: many
D gene: TRBD2
J gene: TRBJ2-5
CDR3 DNA: TGTGCCAGCAGACCGGGACTAGCGGGAGCGGAGACCCAGTACTTC
CDR3 protein: CASRPGLAGAETQYF

V gene: TRBV7-8
clone size: -
D gene: -
J gene: TRBJ2-3
CDR3 DNA: TGTGCCAGCAGCTTAATTTGGGTCCGGGGAGCGCAAAGACCAGATACGCAGTATTTT
CDR3 protein: CASSLIWVRGAQRPDTQYF

V gene: TRBV5-1
clone size: once
D gene: TRBD1
J gene: TRBJ2-1
CDR3 DNA: TGCGCCAGCAGCTTACAGGGGATGTCCTACAATGAGCAGTTCTTC
CDR3 protein: CASSLQGMSYNEQFF

V gene: TRBV5-1
clone size: -
D gene: TRBD2
J gene: TRBJ2-2
CDR3 DNA: TGCGCCAGCAGCCCATATAGCGGGATCACCGGGGAGCTGTTTTTT
CDR3 protein: CASSPYSGITGELFF

V gene: TRBV6-5
clone size: -
D gene: -
J gene: TRBJ2-5
CDR3 DNA: TGTGCCAGCAGTTACTCAAAGGTGGAGGAGACCCAGTACTTC
CDR3 protein: CASSYSKVEETQYF

V gene: TRBV27
clone size: -
D gene: -
J gene: TRBJ2-5
CDR3 DNA: TGTGCCAGCAGAGACCTTACTCAGCAGTACTTC
CDR3 protein: CASRDLTQQYF

V gene: TRBV7-2
clone size: -
D gene: -
J gene: TRBJ1-2
CDR3 DNA: TGTGCCAGCAGCCCATATCCGACGGCGGATCGGGGCTACACCTTC
CDR3 protein: CASSPYPTADRGYTF

V gene: TRBV6-1
clone size: medium-sized
D gene: TRBD2
J gene: TRBJ2-1
CDR3 DNA: TGTGCCAGCAGTGAAGCGCTCCGTCTAGCGGGAGGTTATGAGCAGTTCTTC
CDR3 protein: CASSEALRLAGGYEQFF

V gene: TRBV7-9
clone size: -
D gene: -
J gene: TRBJ1-2
CDR3 DNA: TGTGCCAGCAGCTTTGGACAAAACTATGGCTACACCTTC
CDR3 protein: CASSFGQNYGYTF